These 21 T cell receptor beta chains share one sample of origin, sequenced in a study of T-cell memory formation after mild COVID-19 (dated by TCRdb to about 2021). To prepare the library, 5' RACE was applied. Sequencing was performed on an Illumina NovaSeq 6000. TCRdb redid the processing of the public reads, applying fastp at Q25 and MiXCR, and retained in-frame beta chains. Merged by CDR3 protein, the rows form single entries marked with the most common genes and DNA. This sample comprises fewer than 150,000 distinct CDR3 sequences, roughly 13% of them detected only once. The biggest ten clones account for approximately 30% of the sample. Sequencing input: PBMCs or a T cell subset sorted from them (not recorded which). The origin of the receptors is an adult woman who had mild COVID-19 (a few samples of this study predate the infection). The sample titles of this study are shuffled in the database, so cell type and time point are left out; the donor was told from shared clones.

This clonotype was seen a few times. The V and J genes are TRBV4-1 and TRBJ2-7, with 10 bases fitting TRBD1. The CDR3 has 14 amino acids. Trimming cost V 1 base and J 6 bases; bases outside gene matches: 3. Germline-derived CDR1 and CDR2 are MGHRA and YSYEKL. Here the CDR3 DNA reads TGCGCCAGCAGCCAAGGACAGGGGGCGAGCGAGCAGTACTTC. Protein: CASSQGQGASEQYF.

This clonotype was counted many times. V is TRBV4-1 and J is TRBJ2-7; TRBD1 might be the D (6 bases). The CDR3 consists of 15 residues. V was shortened by 0 bases and J by 3 bases, with 12 bases between the two germline ends. Germline CDR1 MGHRA, CDR2 YSYEKL. The CDR3: CASSQDSRGYYEQYF. Written as DNA, the CDR3 is TGCGCCAGCAGCCAAGATAGCAGGGGCTACTACGAGCAGTACTTC.

The rearrangement links TRBV6-5 to TRBJ2-7, with TRBD1 as a possible D gene (5 bases). Trimming removed 0 bases at V and 0 bases at J, with 15 bases between. The CDR3 spans 17 residues. In germline, CDR1 is MNHEY, CDR2 SVGAGI. The CDR3 sequence is CASSYSVDTKSSYEQYF. In DNA form, the CDR3 reads TGTGCCAGCAGTTACTCCGTGGACACAAAGAGCTCCTACGAGCAGTACTTC.

This chain uses TRBV20-1 with TRBJ2-3, with D unresolved. The CDR3 contains 14 residues. Germline lookup yields CDR1 DFQATT and CDR2 SNEGSKA (reference sequence). Trimming shortened V by 4 bases and J by 6 bases, and 17 bases separated the two germline ends. This CDR3 is CSAIPPDFEDTQYF. The CDR3 DNA is TGCAGTGCTATTCCCCCTGACTTTGAGGATACGCAGTATTTT.

The chain joins TRBV7-9 to TRBJ1-2; D is possibly TRBD1 (6 bases). Germline V gene sequence: CDR1 SEHNR, CDR2 FQNEAQ (reference sequence). The CDR3 extends over 16 amino acids. V was trimmed by 0 bases and J by 2 bases, leaving 13 bases between them. Here the CDR3 reads CASSLAHGGANYGYTF. The CDR3 bases are TGTGCCAGCAGCTTAGCTCATGGGGGCGCGAACTATGGCTACACCTTC.

This chain joins TRBV4-1 and TRBJ1-5, with D uncertain. Per the germline V gene, CDR1 is MGHRA and CDR2 is YSYEKL. V lost 2 bases and J 3 bases, leaving 11 bases between the germline ends. The CDR3 has 15 amino acids. The CDR3 DNA sequence: TGCGCCAGCAGCCAAACCGCGGGAGTCAATCAGCCCCAGCATTTT. It specifies CASSQTAGVNQPQHF.

This chain connects TRBV9 to TRBJ1-2; a weak D match, TRBD1 (5 bases). V shed 3 bases and J shed 5 bases, with 14 bases lying between them. This CDR3 contains 14 residues. Germline V gene sequence: CDR1 SGDLS, CDR2 YYNGEE. The CDR3 sequence: CASSGREALYGYTF. The CDR3, as DNA: TGTGCCAGCAGCGGCAGGGAAGCCCTTTATGGCTACACCTTC.

There are a few counts of this clonotype. This chain connects TRBV4-1 to TRBJ2-7; 12 nucleotides align to TRBD1. The germline CDR1 and CDR2 sequences are MGHRA and YSYEKL. Trimming took 1 base from V and 9 from J; bases not matched to a gene: 10. The CDR3 length is 16 residues. In DNA form, the CDR3 reads TGCGCCAGCAGCCAAGTGGGCGGGACAGGGGGCTCGCTGCAGTACTTC. It translates to CASSQVGGTGGSLQYF.

In its sample, this clonotype was seen a few times. The rearrangement joins TRBV7-9 to TRBJ2-1; 11 bases are shared with TRBD2. Germline V CDR1 and CDR2: SEHNR, FQNEAQ (reference sequence). V shed 0 bases and J 0 bases; nucleotides not matched to a gene: 7. The CDR3 totals 19 residues. CDR3 protein: CASSLAVIAGGSSYNEQFF. Here the CDR3 DNA reads TGTGCCAGCAGCTTAGCGGTAATAGCGGGAGGGAGCTCCTACAATGAGCAGTTCTTC.

This chain uses TRBV5-6 with TRBJ2-5; D possibly corresponds to TRBD1 (5 bases). Looked up from germline, CDR1 is SGHDT and CDR2 is YYEEEE. The CDR3 is 15 amino acids. V was pared by 4 bases and J by 2 bases, with 15 bases between. In nucleotides, the CDR3 is TGTGCCAGCAGCCACGTTGGGGCAGGTCAAGAGACCCAGTACTTC. This translates into CASSHVGAGQETQYF.

This chain joins TRBV15 and TRBJ2-7, with D possibly TRBD1 on 5 matching bases. Germline CDR1 and CDR2: LNHNV and YYDKDF (reference sequence). The CDR3 covers 16 residues. V lost 1 base, J lost 5 bases, and 18 bases lay in between. DNA of the CDR3: TGTGCCACCAGCAGAGGGCCCGCAGGGCCAAACCACGAGCAGTACTTC. This sequence encodes CATSRGPAGPNHEQYF.

This clonotype was counted between two and nine times. The J gene is TRBJ2-7, the V gene TRBV20-1, with D unresolved. The CDR3 is 14 residues long. The V gene lost 5 bases and the J gene lost 0 bases, with 14 bases spanning the gap. Per germline, CDR1 DFQATT and CDR2 SNEGSKA (reference sequence). CDR3 sequence reads: CSAVVPRSSYEQYF. CDR3 DNA sequence: TGCAGTGCTGTCGTTCCCCGAAGCTCCTACGAGCAGTACTTC.

V usage is TRBV27 and J usage is TRBJ1-2, with unresolved D. CDR3 length: 14 residues. Germline V gene sequence: CDR1 MNHEY, CDR2 SMNVEV (reference sequence). With 2 bases removed from V and 4 bases from J, the gap between germline ends came to 11 bases. CDR3 DNA: TGTGCCAGCAGTTTAGGAGTCGGCTTCTATGGCTACACCTTC. Its protein product is CASSLGVGFYGYTF.

The rearrangement uses TRBV15 and TRBJ2-1; D might be TRBD1 or TRBD2, each matching 6 bases. The ends were cut back, 5 bases at V and 10 bases at J, with 12 bases in the middle. The germline gives CDR1 LNHNV, CDR2 YYDKDF (reference sequence). The CDR3 consists of 12 residues. CDR3 nucleotide sequence: TGTGCCACCAGCGGACGGAGGGGGGAGCAGTTCTTC. Amino acids: CATSGRRGEQFF.

The chain employs TRBV4-3 and TRBJ2-1; D tentatively reads TRBD1 or TRBD2 (5 bases each). V was pared by 0 bases and J by 2 bases, with 11 bases between. Germline CDR1 reads LGHNA; CDR2 reads YSLEER. The CDR3 contains 16 residues. The CDR3, as DNA: TGCGCCAGCAGCCAAGATCGAGGGACGGCCTACAATGAGCAGTTCTTC. The encoded protein is CASSQDRGTAYNEQFF.

V and J are TRBV7-9 and TRBJ2-1, with 13 bases identical to TRBD2. The CDR3 spans 15 residues. Trimming at V came to 5 bases and at J to 10 bases, leaving 8 bases not matched to a gene. Germline V CDR1 and CDR2: SEHNR, FQNEAQ (reference sequence). The CDR3 DNA reads as TGTGCCAGCAGCCTCGGACTAGCGGGAGTCTGGGAGCAGTTCTTC. It encodes CASSLGLAGVWEQFF.

CDR3 DNA sequence: TGTGCCAGCAGCTTATTTGGGTTAGAGAATGAAAAACTGTTTTTT. Translating it yields CASSLFGLENEKLFF. This chain joins TRBV7-6 and TRBJ1-4; D uncertain. There are 15 residues in the CDR3. Between the trimmed V and J ends, which lost 2 bases and 5 bases, there was a span of 12 bases. Germline CDR1 SGHVS, CDR2 FNYEAQ.

This clonotype turned up a few times. This sequence joins TRBV3-1 and TRBJ1-5; D gene uncertain. Trimming removed 0 bases from V and 3 bases from J, with 9 bases in between. Germline V gene data show CDR1 as LGHDT and CDR2 as YNNKEL (reference sequence). There are 15 residues in the CDR3. The CDR3 here is CASSQDIGNNQPQHF. The CDR3 DNA sequence: TGTGCCAGCAGCCAAGATATAGGGAACAATCAGCCCCAGCATTTT.

V usage is TRBV19 and J usage is TRBJ1-1; unclear D gene. The CDR3 has 14 amino acids. Trimming shortened V by 4 bases and J by 3 bases, and 12 bases separated the two germline ends. CDR1 LNHDA and CDR2 SQIVND come from the germline V gene (reference sequence). The CDR3 DNA sequence: TGTGCCAGTAGTAGCTCATTGGGGTACACTGAAGCTTTCTTT. Protein: CASSSSLGYTEAFF.

The rearrangement uses TRBV14 and TRBJ2-7; the D is unclear. The CDR3 covers 15 residues. Deletions cut 0 bases from V and 4 bases from J, with 13 bases between. Looked up from germline, CDR1 is SGHDN and CDR2 is FVKESK. The CDR3 DNA follows: TGTGCCAGCAGCCAAGATCAAATGGTGTGGTACGAGCAGTACTTC. Translation: CASSQDQMVWYEQYF.

There are a few counts of this clonotype. The gene calls are TRBV24-1 and TRBJ1-5, with TRBD1 as a possible D gene (6 bases). CDR3 length equals 13 residues. V was shortened by 6 bases and J by 7 bases, with 12 bases between the two germline ends. Germline CDR1 reads KGHDR; CDR2 reads SFDVKD. DNA for the CDR3: TGTGCCACCAGTCCCACAGGGACCCAGCCCCAGCATTTT. This gives the protein CATSPTGTQPQHF.